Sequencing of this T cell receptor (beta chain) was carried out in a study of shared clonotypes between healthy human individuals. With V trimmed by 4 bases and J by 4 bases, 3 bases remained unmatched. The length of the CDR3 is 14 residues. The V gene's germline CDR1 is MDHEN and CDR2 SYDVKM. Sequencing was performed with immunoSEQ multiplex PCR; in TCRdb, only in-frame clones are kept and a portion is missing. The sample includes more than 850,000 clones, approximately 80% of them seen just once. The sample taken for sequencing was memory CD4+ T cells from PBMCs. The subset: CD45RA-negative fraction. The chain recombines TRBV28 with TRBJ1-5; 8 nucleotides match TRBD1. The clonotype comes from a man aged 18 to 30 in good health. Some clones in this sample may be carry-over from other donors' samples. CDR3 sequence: CASSSRTGNQPQHF. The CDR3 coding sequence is TGTGCCAGCAGTTCTAGGACAGGGAATCAGCCCCAGCATTTT. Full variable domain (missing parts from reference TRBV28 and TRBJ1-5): DVKVTQSSRYLVKRTGEKVFLECVQDMDHENMFWYRQDPGLGLRLIYFSYDVKMKEKGDIPEGYSVSREKKERFSLILESASTNQTSMYLCASSSRTGNQPQHFGDGTRLSIL.